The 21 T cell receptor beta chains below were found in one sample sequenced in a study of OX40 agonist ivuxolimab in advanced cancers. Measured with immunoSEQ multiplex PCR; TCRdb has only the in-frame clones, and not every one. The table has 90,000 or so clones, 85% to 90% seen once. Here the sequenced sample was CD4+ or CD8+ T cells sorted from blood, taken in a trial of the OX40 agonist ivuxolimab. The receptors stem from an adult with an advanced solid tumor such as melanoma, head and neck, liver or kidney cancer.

The CDR3 coding sequence is TGTGCCAGCAGCGTAGCACAGGGATCGGGAAACACCATATATTTT. It translates to CASSVAQGSGNTIYF. The V and J genes are TRBV9 and TRBJ1-3; TRBD1 is a possible D gene (6 bases). CDR1 and CDR2 (germline): SGDLS, YYNGEE. V was cut by 0 bases and J by 4 bases, with 11 bases left in between. CDR3 length equals 15 residues. Using reference TRBV9 and TRBJ1-3 for the parts outside the CDR3, the full variable domain is DSGVTQTPKHLITATGQRVTLRCSPRSGDLSVYWYQQSLDQGLQFLIQYYNGEERAKGNILERFSAQQFPDLHSELNLSSLELGDSALYFCASSVAQGSGNTIYFGEGSWLTVV.

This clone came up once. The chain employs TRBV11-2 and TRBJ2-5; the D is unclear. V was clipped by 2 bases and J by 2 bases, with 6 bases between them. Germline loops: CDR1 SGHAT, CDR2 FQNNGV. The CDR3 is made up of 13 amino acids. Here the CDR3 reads CASSLSPQETQYF. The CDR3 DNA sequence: TGTGCCAGCAGCTTATCACCTCAAGAGACCCAGTACTTC. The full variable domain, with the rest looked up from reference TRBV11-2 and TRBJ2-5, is EAGVAQSPRYKIIEKRQSVAFWCNPISGHATLYWYQQILGQGPKLLIQFQNNGVVDDSQLPKDRFSAERLKGVDSTLKIQPAKLEDSAVYLCASSLSPQETQYFGPGTRLLVL.

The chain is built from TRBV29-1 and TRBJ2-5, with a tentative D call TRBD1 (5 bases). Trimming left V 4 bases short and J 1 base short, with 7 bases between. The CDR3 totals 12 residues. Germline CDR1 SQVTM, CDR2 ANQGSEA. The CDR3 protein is CSVAGSQETQYF. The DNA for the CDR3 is TGCAGCGTTGCAGGGTCCCAAGAGACCCAGTACTTC.

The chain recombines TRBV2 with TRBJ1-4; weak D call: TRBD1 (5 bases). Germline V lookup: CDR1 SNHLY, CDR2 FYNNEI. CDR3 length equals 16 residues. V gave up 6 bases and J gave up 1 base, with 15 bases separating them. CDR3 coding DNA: TGTGCCAGCAGCCCCGACAGACTACTAACTAATGAAAAACTGTTTTTT. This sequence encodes CASSPDRLLTNEKLFF.

This CDR3 reads CASSRETGGRGQPQHF. The CDR3 bases are TGTGCCAGCAGTCGAGAAACAGGGGGTAGGGGTCAGCCCCAGCATTTT. The chain joins TRBV2 to TRBJ1-5, with 8 bases identical to TRBD1. Looked up from germline, CDR1 is SNHLY and CDR2 is FYNNEI. The CDR3 length is 16 residues. The J segment lost 6 bases and the V segment lost 5 bases, leaving 12 bases of the junction unmatched.

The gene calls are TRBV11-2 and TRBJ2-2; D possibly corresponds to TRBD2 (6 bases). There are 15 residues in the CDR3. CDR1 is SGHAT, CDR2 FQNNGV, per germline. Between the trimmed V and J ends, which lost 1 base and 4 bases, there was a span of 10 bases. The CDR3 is CASSLVGTSTGELFF. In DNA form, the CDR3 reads TGTGCCAGCAGCTTAGTCGGGACTTCCACCGGGGAGCTGTTTTTT.

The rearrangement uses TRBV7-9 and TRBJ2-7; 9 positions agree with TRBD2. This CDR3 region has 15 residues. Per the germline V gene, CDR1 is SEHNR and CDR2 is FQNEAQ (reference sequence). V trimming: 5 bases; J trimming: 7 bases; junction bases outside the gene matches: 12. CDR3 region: CASSPGTSLLGEQYF. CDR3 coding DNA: TGTGCCAGCAGCCCCGGGACTAGCCTCCTCGGGGAGCAGTACTTC.

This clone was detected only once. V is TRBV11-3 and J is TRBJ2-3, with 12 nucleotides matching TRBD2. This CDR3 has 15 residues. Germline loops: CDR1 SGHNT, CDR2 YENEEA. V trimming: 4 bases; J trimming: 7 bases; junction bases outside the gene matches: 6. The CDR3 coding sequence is TGTGCCAGCAGCTCAATACTAGCGGGAGGAAATACGCAGTATTTT. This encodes CASSSILAGGNTQYF.

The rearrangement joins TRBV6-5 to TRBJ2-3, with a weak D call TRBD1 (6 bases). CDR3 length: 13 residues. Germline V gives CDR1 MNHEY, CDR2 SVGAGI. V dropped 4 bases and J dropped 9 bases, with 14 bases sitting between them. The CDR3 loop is CASSFTGTSTQYF. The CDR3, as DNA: TGTGCCAGCAGTTTCACCGGGACATCGACGCAGTATTTT.

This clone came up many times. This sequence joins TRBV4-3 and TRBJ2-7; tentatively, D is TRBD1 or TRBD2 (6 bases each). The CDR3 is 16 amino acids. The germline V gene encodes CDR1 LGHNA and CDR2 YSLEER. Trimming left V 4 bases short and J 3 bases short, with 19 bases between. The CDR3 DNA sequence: TGCGCCAGCAGCCTTTTGGGGGGCGGTATGCGCTACGAGCAGTACTTC. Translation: CASSLLGGGMRYEQYF.

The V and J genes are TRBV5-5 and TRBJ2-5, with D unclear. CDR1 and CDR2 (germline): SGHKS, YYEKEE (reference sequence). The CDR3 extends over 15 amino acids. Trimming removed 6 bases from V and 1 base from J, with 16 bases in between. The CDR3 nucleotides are TGTGCCAGCACCATGCCCGTCGGCAGCCAAGAGACCCAGTACTTC. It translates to CASTMPVGSQETQYF.

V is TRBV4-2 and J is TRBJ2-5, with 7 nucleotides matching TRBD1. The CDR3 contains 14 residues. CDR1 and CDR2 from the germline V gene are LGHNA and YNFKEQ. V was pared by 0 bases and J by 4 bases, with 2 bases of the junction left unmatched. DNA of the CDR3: TGTGCCAGCAGCCAAGACGCAGGGGGAGAGACCCAGTACTTC. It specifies CASSQDAGGETQYF.

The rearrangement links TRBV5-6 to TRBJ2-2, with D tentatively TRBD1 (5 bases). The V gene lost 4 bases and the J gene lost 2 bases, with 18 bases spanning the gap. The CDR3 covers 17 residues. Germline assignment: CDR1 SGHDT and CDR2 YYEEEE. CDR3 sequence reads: CASSRGNVGSNTGELFF. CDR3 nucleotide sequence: TGTGCCAGCAGCAGGGGTAATGTCGGGTCAAACACCGGGGAGCTGTTTTTT.

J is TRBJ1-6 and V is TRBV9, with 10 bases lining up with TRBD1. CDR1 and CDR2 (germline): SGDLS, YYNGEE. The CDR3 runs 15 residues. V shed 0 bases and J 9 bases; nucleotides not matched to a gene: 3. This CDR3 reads CASSVGQGALSPLHF. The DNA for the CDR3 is TGTGCCAGCAGCGTAGGACAGGGGGCGCTTTCACCCCTCCACTTT.

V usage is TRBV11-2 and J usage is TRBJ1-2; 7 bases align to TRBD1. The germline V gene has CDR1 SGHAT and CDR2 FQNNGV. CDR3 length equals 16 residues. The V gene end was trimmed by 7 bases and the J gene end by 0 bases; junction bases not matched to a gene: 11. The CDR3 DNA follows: TGTGCCAGCACCCCGGGACAGCGAACCTCTAACTATGGCTACACCTTC. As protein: CASTPGQRTSNYGYTF.

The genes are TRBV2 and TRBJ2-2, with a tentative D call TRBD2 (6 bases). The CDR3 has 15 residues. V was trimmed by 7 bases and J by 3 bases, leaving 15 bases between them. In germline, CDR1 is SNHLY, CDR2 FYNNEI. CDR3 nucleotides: TGTGCCAGCAACCCGGGACTTCTTTACACCGGGGAGCTGTTTTTT. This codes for CASNPGLLYTGELFF.

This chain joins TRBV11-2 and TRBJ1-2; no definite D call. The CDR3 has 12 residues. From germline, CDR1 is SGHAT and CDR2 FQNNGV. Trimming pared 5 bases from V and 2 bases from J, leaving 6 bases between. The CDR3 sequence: CASSRSNYGYTF. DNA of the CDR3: TGTGCCAGCAGCCGAAGCAACTATGGCTACACCTTC.

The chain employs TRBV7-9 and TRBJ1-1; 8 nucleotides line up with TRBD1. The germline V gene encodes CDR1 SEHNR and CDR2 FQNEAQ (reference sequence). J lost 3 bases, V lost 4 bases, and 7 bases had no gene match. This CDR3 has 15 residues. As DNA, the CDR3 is TGTGCCAGCAGCTCATCGGACAGGGTTGACACTGAAGCTTTCTTT. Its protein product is CASSSSDRVDTEAFF.

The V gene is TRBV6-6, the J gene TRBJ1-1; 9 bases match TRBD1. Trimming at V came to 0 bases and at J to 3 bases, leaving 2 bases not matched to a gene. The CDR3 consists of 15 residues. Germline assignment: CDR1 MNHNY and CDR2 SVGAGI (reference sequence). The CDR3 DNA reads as TGTGCCAGCAGTTACTCGACAGGGGGGGACACTGAAGCTTTCTTT. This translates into CASSYSTGGDTEAFF.

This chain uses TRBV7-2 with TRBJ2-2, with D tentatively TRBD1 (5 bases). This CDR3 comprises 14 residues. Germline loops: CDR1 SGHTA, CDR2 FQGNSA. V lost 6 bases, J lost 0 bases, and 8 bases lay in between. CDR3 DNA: TGTGCCAGCAGGGAGACAGCGAACACCGGGGAGCTGTTTTTT. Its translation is CASRETANTGELFF.

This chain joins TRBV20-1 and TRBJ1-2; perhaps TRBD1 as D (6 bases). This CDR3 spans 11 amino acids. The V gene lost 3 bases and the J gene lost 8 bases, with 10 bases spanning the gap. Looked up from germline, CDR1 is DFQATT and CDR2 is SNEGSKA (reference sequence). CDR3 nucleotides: TGCAGTGCTAGCTCAGGGGCCGGCTACACCTTC. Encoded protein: CSASSGAGYTF.